This T cell receptor beta chain was documented in a study of regulatory T cells in long-lasting Graves disease. CDR3 length equals 14 residues. V lost 7 bases and J 8 bases, leaving 21 bases between the germline ends. The germline gives CDR1 SQVTM, CDR2 ANQGSEA. Noted time point: persistent/refractory GD, antithyroid drugs over 5 years with positive TRAb. Extracted PBMC RNA gave rise to the TCR library. TCR beta libraries were built with iRepertoire HTBI primers and Arm-PCR of CDR3 regions. TCRdb fed the multiplex PCR reads into MiXCR, producing one record per CDR3 protein. The data show about 310,000 distinct CDR3 sequences, 22% seen once.

The clonotype comes from a female donor with Graves disease. This rearrangement joins TRBV29-1 to TRBJ2-1, with D possibly being TRBD2 (6 bases). The input for sequencing was peripheral blood mononuclear cells (PBMCs), taken when the disease was refractory, from a patient treated with antithyroid drugs. CDR3 in DNA: TGCAGCGCCCCGGGACCTGGGGAGGTCTATGAGCAGTTCTTC. It specifies CSAPGPGEVYEQFF.